Listed here is a single T cell receptor beta chain. Germline V lookup: CDR1 MDHEN, CDR2 SYDVKM. The V and J ends lost 6 bases and 3 bases respectively, with 18 bases between them. The CDR3 totals 16 residues. These data originate in a study of shared clonotypes between healthy human individuals. Study-level background: Ranging from 18 to 49 in age, donors were a couple of women and three men.

For each subset, genomic DNA was distributed in equal portions over several immunoSEQ plates. Researchers sequenced unsorted PBMC DNA using ten immunoSEQ deep assay plates. Libraries were prepared by immunoSEQ multiplex PCR; TCRdb keeps only in-frame clonotypes and omits some of them. In the table there are nearly 500,000 clones, 60% to 85% of which are singletons. The chain links TRBV28 to TRBJ1-5, with no clear D. The sequenced sample consisted of PBMCs. The sequence was collected from a woman aged 40 to 50 in good health. Some clones in this sample may be carry-over from other donors' samples. The CDR3 DNA follows: TGTGCCAGCAGCCGCTTTGAAGGATTTGACAATCAGCCCCAGCATTTT. This gives the protein CASSRFEGFDNQPQHF.